One sample yielded the 2 T cell receptor beta chains listed below, sequenced in a study of T-cell memory formation after mild COVID-19. One entry per CDR3 protein results from TCRdb running MiXCR on the 5' RACE reads. The table has tens of thousands of distinct CDR3 sequences, over 12% seen once; the top ten hold about two fifths. The sequenced sample was PBMCs or a T cell subset sorted from them (not recorded which). The receptors here all came from a man between 18 and 29 years old who had mild COVID-19 (a few samples of this study predate the infection). Cell type and time point are not known.

In its sample, this clonotype was seen a few times. The gene calls are TRBV7-9 and TRBJ2-2, with D perhaps TRBD1 (5 bases). Trimming removed 5 bases from V and 1 base from J, with 8 bases in between. CDR3 size: 14 residues. Germline CDR1 and CDR2: SEHNR and FQNEAQ (reference sequence). CDR3 coding DNA: TGTGCCAGCAGCCCCAGGGTGAACACCGGGGAGCTGTTTTTT. It specifies CASSPRVNTGELFF.

This clonotype was counted only a few times. V usage is TRBV12-3 or TRBV12-4 and J usage is TRBJ2-1; TRBD2 might be the D (6 bases). The CDR3 length is 16 residues. The V gene lost 5 bases and the J gene lost 5 bases, with 19 bases spanning the gap. The CDR3 sequence is CASSQPGGATHNEQFF. CDR3 nucleotides: TGTGCCAGCAGTCAGCCCGGGGGAGCTACTCACAATGAGCAGTTCTTC.